This T cell receptor beta chain was sequenced during a study of identical twins. Overall study results and limits: Cord blood's abundant beta clonotypes had fewer insertions, unlike memory repertoires. The study found that models underestimated out-of-frame TCR alpha sharing in monozygotic twins.

This clonotype was found a few times. Antigen: not known. Germline CDR1 is KGHDR and CDR2 is SFDVKD. The ends lost 3 bases at V and 3 bases at J; junction bases unmatched: 11. The CDR3 consists of 19 residues. Template switching added a universal primer site; cDNA carried unique molecular identifiers. TCRdb ran MiXCR on the 5' RACE reads and lists one entry per CDR3 protein. The top ten clones hold 9% to 15% of a sample with 450,000 or so distinct CDR3 sequences, less than 20% of them seen once. Source material: naive T cells sorted from blood. The source of this sequence is a man aged 45 to 65 in good health. V is TRBV24-1 and J is TRBJ2-1, with 12 bases lining up with TRBD2. The DNA of the CDR3 is TGTGCCACCAGTGATCGGACTAGCGGGACCCCTCTCAACTACAATGAGCAGTTCTTC. This encodes CATSDRTSGTPLNYNEQFF.